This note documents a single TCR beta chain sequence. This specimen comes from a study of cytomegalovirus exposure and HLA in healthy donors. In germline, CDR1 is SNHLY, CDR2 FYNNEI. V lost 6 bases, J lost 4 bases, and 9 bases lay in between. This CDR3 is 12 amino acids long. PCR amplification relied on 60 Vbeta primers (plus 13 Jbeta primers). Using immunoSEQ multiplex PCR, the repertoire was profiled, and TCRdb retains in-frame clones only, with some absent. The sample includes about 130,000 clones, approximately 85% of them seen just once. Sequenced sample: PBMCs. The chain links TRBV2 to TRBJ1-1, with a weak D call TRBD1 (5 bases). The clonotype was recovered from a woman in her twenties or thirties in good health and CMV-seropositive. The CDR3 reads CASSRAFTEAFF. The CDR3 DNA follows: TGTGCCAGCAGCAGGGCCTTCACTGAAGCTTTCTTT.